Reported below is one T cell receptor beta chain. Researchers ran the PCR with 60 Vbeta and 13 Jbeta primers. Sequencing was performed with immunoSEQ multiplex PCR; in TCRdb, only in-frame clones are kept and a portion is missing. There are fewer than 200,000 clones in the sample; approximately 81% occur only once, and around 2.4% lies in the top ten. V lost 1 base and J lost 5, with 11 bases in between. Looked up from germline, CDR1 is LNHDA and CDR2 is SQIVND (reference sequence). The CDR3 has 15 amino acids. This specimen comes from a study of cytomegalovirus exposure and HLA in healthy donors. Material: PBMCs. The receptor was derived from a female donor in good health and CMV-seronegative. The chain links TRBV19 to TRBJ2-2, with TRBD1 as a possible D gene (6 bases). Written as DNA, the CDR3 is TGTGCCAGTAGTATAGGGGCTCAGGGGACCGGGGAGCTGTTTTTT. Its translation is CASSIGAQGTGELFF. Using reference TRBV19 and TRBJ2-2 for the parts outside the CDR3, the full variable domain is DGGITQSPKYLFRKEGQNVTLSCEQNLNHDAMYWYRQDPGQGLRLIYYSQIVNDFQKGDIAEGYSVSREKKESFPLTVTSAQKNPTAFYLCASSIGAQGTGELFFGEGSRLTVL.